This entry lists 18 T cell receptor beta chains sequenced from one sample in a study of cytomegalovirus exposure and HLA in healthy donors (TCRdb year 2017). Libraries were built with the immunoSEQ multiplex PCR assay. A mixture of 60 forward primers for TCR Vbeta segments and 13 reverse primers for TCR Jbeta segments was used in the multiplex PCR. TCRdb took over this immuneACCESS table, retaining in-frame rearrangements with V and J assigned. Such tables are incomplete; in checked studies, under half of the missing clones stem from an unresolved V gene, and the remainder is unexplained. This sample holds some 150,000 clones; more than 80% were observed only once. Approximately 0.78% of the sample lies in the top ten. Sequenced: PBMCs. The receptors stem from a young woman in good health and CMV-seronegative.

V usage is TRBV11-2 and J usage is TRBJ2-3; unclear D gene. The CDR3 consists of 16 residues. CDR1 SGHAT and CDR2 FQNNGV come from the germline V gene. V dropped 1 base and J dropped 4 bases, with 15 bases sitting between them. CDR3 region: CASSLGAAHVSDTQYF. The CDR3 nucleotides are TGTGCCAGCAGCTTAGGGGCAGCCCACGTCTCAGATACGCAGTATTTT.

V usage is TRBV4-2 and J usage is TRBJ1-3, with TRBD1 as a possible D gene (5 bases). V was cut by 0 bases and J by 0 bases, with 15 bases left in between. CDR1 and CDR2 from the germline V gene are LGHNA and YNFKEQ. The CDR3 is 18 residues long. CDR3 nucleotides: TGTGCCAGCAGCCAAGAACTCCAAGGGGCCGCCTCTGGAAACACCATATATTTT. Amino acid sequence: CASSQELQGAASGNTIYF.

The chain has TRBV6-1 and TRBJ1-5; TRBD1 aligns across 10 bases. The CDR3 extends over 15 amino acids. V gave up 6 bases and J gave up 6 bases; unmatched junction bases: 8. CDR1 is MNHNS, CDR2 SASEGT, per germline. CDR3: CASRTDRGVGQPQHF. Written as DNA, the CDR3 is TGTGCCAGCAGGACGGACAGGGGGGTTGGTCAGCCCCAGCATTTT.

This chain connects TRBV28 to TRBJ2-7; D possibly corresponds to TRBD2 (6 bases). With 3 bases removed from V and 7 bases from J, the gap between germline ends came to 16 bases. In germline, CDR1 is MDHEN, CDR2 SYDVKM. The CDR3 runs to 14 residues. Here the CDR3 DNA reads TGTGCCAGCAGTTTGGGGGGAATCCGAATAGAGCAGTACTTC. As protein: CASSLGGIRIEQYF.

The gene calls are TRBV30 and TRBJ2-7, with 8 bases aligning to TRBD1. The CDR3 runs 13 residues. The ends lost 3 bases at V and 1 base at J; junction bases unmatched: 2. CDR1 GTSNPN and CDR2 SVGIG come from the germline V gene (reference sequence). The CDR3 nucleotides are TGTGCCTGGAGCCGGGACAGGTCCTACGAGCAGTACTTC. It encodes CAWSRDRSYEQYF.

The J gene is TRBJ2-7, the V gene TRBV5-1; 15 bases are a match to TRBD2. The CDR3 totals 14 residues. The V segment lost 6 bases and the J segment 7 bases; nucleotides outside the gene matches: 5. From germline, CDR1 is SGHRS and CDR2 YFSETQ. Here the CDR3 DNA reads TGCGCCAGCAACCCGGGACTAGCGGGAGGTGAGCAGTACTTC. Its translation is CASNPGLAGGEQYF.

The rearrangement joins TRBV29-1 to TRBJ1-2, with 8 bases lining up with TRBD1. Trimming took 6 bases from V and 0 from J; bases not matched to a gene: 3. Germline assignment: CDR1 SQVTM and CDR2 ANQGSEA. The CDR3 has 13 residues. The CDR3 sequence: CSVRTGSNYGYTF. CDR3 in DNA: TGCAGCGTGAGGACAGGGTCTAACTATGGCTACACCTTC.

The chain recombines TRBV5-6 with TRBJ2-7; TRBD2 matches 13 bases. V was pared by 1 base and J by 7 bases, with 8 bases of the junction left unmatched. Looked up from germline, CDR1 is SGHDT and CDR2 is YYEEEE. The CDR3 extends over 16 amino acids. Here the CDR3 DNA reads TGTGCCAGCAGCTTGCCCTGGACTAGCGGGAGTGGTGAGCAGTACTTC. Translation: CASSLPWTSGSGEQYF.

This chain connects TRBV6-1 to TRBJ2-7; D is possibly TRBD2 (6 bases). Trimming cost V 3 bases and J 4 bases, with 13 bases left between them. This CDR3 is 14 amino acids long. Germline lookup yields CDR1 MNHNS and CDR2 SASEGT. This CDR3 reads CASSDGSSGYEQYF. The CDR3 DNA follows: TGTGCCAGCAGTGATGGTTCAAGCGGGTACGAGCAGTACTTC.

The chain uses TRBV18 and TRBJ2-2, with 9 bases lining up with TRBD2. Germline CDR1 and CDR2: KGHSH and LQKENI. J lost 7 bases, V lost 3 bases, and 9 bases had no gene match. This CDR3 contains 16 residues. As DNA, the CDR3 is TGTGCCAGCTCACCGTCCAGCGGGAGGTTTGACGGGGAGCTGTTTTTT. This sequence encodes CASSPSSGRFDGELFF.

This clone turned up a few times. The chain carries TRBV6-1 and TRBJ1-4, with 7 bases matching TRBD1. The CDR3 loop spans 15 amino acids. The junction had 10 bases not matched to a gene; V was cut back by 4 bases and J by 8 bases. Germline V gene lookup returns CDR1 MNHNS and CDR2 SASEGT. DNA for the CDR3: TGTGCCAGCAGTGCCTTAACAGGGGAGGTCGAAAAACTGTTTTTT. This codes for CASSALTGEVEKLFF.

For this clone: Within the sample, other DNA sequences also encode this same CDR3. The chain recombines TRBV27 with TRBJ2-1; 8 bases map to TRBD2. Germline V gives CDR1 MNHEY, CDR2 SMNVEV (reference sequence). Trimming removed 3 bases from V and 3 bases from J; junction bases left unmatched: 1. CDR3 size: 14 residues. The CDR3 loop is CASSLSGSYNEQFF. CDR3 in DNA: TGTGCCAGCAGTTTGAGCGGGAGCTACAATGAGCAGTTCTTC.

With respect to this clone: In the same sample, other DNA sequences code for this CDR3. The chain employs TRBV5-1 and TRBJ2-2; 7 bases fit TRBD2. Germline loops: CDR1 SGHRS, CDR2 YFSETQ. V shed 0 bases, J shed 7 bases, and the junction held 3 bases outside the gene matches. The CDR3 loop spans 14 amino acids. The chain's CDR3 is CASSLGLAVGELFF. CDR3 in DNA: TGCGCCAGCAGCTTGGGACTAGCTGTCGGGGAGCTGTTTTTT.

This clone has only one observation. One end of the junction does not line up with germline, which may come from a read error. The rearrangement links TRBV29-1 to TRBJ2-1; TRBD2 aligns across 11 bases. Per the germline V gene, CDR1 is SQVTM and CDR2 is ANQGSEA. The CDR3 runs to 12 residues. The CDR3 loop is CSAKGTSGDQIF. CDR3 sequence (DNA): TGCAGCGCCAAAGGGACTAGCGGAGACCAGATCTTC.

The chain has TRBV30 and TRBJ1-1, with a possible D match to TRBD1 (6 bases). The CDR3 loop spans 13 amino acids. The V end was cut by 2 bases, the J end by 3 bases, with 10 bases between. The germline gives CDR1 GTSNPN, CDR2 SVGIG (reference sequence). The CDR3: CAWSKNRDTEAFF. The CDR3 DNA sequence: TGTGCCTGGAGTAAAAACAGGGACACTGAAGCTTTCTTT.

The chain has TRBV5-6 and TRBJ1-2; 8 bases agree with TRBD1. The CDR3 has 13 amino acids. Germline values: CDR1 SGHDT, CDR2 YYEEEE. Trimming at V came to 3 bases and at J to 2 bases, leaving 0 bases not matched to a gene. DNA of the CDR3: TGTGCCAGCAGCTGGGACAGGAACTATGGCTACACCTTC. It is translated as CASSWDRNYGYTF.

This chain links TRBV11-3 with TRBJ2-3; weak D call: TRBD2 (5 bases). This CDR3 contains 13 residues. V shed 1 base and J shed 8 bases, with 10 bases lying between them. The germline CDR1 and CDR2 sequences are SGHNT and YENEEA. The CDR3, as DNA: TGTGCCAGCAGCTTAGTTACGGGAACTACGCAGTATTTT. It specifies CASSLVTGTTQYF.

The chain joins TRBV15 to TRBJ1-5; the D gene is possibly TRBD1 (5 bases). V lost 6 bases, J lost 1 base, and 10 bases lay in between. There are 14 residues in the CDR3. Germline values: CDR1 LNHNV, CDR2 YYDKDF (reference sequence). The chain's CDR3 is CATSLRGSNQPQHF. In DNA form, the CDR3 reads TGTGCCACCAGTTTGCGGGGGAGCAATCAGCCCCAGCATTTT.